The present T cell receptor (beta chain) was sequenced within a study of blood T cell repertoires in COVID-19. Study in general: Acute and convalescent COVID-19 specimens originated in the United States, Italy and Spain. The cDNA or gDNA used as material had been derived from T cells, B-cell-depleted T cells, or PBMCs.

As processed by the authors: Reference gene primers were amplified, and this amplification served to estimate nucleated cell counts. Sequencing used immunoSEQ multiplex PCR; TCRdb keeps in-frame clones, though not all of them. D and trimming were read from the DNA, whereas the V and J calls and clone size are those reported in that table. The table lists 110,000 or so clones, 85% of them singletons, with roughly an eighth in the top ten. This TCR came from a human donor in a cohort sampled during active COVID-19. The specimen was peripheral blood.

The CDR3 DNA reads as TGTGCCAGCAGTCTTCTGAGCGGGCGGGGCACAGATACGCAGTATTTT. Translated, it gives CASSLLSGRGTDTQYF. The chain combines TRBV6-2 or TRBV6-3 with TRBJ2-3, with D perhaps TRBD2 (6 bases). Trimming shortened V by 5 bases and J by 1 base, and 16 bases separated the two germline ends. Germline lookup yields CDR1 MNHEY and CDR2 SVGEGT. CDR3 length: 16 amino acids.